This T cell receptor beta chain comes out of a study of cytomegalovirus exposure and HLA in healthy donors. In the PCR, 60 Vbeta and 13 Jbeta primers were used. Authors' methods: Unique TCR beta chains numbered approximately 80 million in a later analysis, with some 9.9 million shared. Repertoires were generated with immunoSEQ multiplex PCR, while TCRdb's copy carries only in-frame clones and drops some. D and trimming were read from the DNA, whereas the V and J calls and clone size are those reported in that table. This table has about 220,000 clones, 65% to 85% appearing once. Whole-study results and caveats: Among CMV-associated TCR beta chains, most appeared HLA-restricted in a later analysis. Relative to the approximately 680-donor mean, N-insertions were reportedly fewer in an Asian-associated ancestry cluster in a later analysis. As a later analysis showed, a missense DCLRE1C variant was linked to trimming of TCR beta V- and J-genes.

On this clone: Its antigen remains unknown.

The CDR3 covers 14 residues. V trimming: 1 base; J trimming: 4 bases; junction bases outside the gene matches: 3. Germline V gene sequence: CDR1 SEHNR, CDR2 FQNEAQ (reference sequence). This sequence originates from a boy between 2 and 15 years old in good health and CMV-seronegative. This sequence joins TRBV7-9 and TRBJ1-2, with 7 bases aligning to TRBD1. Specimen: PBMCs. The CDR3 DNA reads TGTGCCAGCAGCTTAGGGGACAGCATCTATGGCTACACCTTC. As protein: CASSLGDSIYGYTF.